This T cell receptor (beta chain) emerged from a study of blood T cell repertoires in COVID-19. The data were produced by immunoSEQ multiplex PCR, yet TCRdb's version contains in-frame clones alone and is incomplete. Found here are 230,000 or so clones, just over 85% of them singletons; the top ten hold roughly 14%. Material: PBMCs or T cells enriched from blood (not recorded which). The clonotype was recovered from a woman aged 45-59 years with acute COVID-19.

CDR3 region: CSASFSGEQFF. CDR3 coding DNA: TGCAGTGCTAGCTTTAGCGGTGAGCAGTTCTTC. The rearrangement joins TRBV20-1 to TRBJ2-1, with D perhaps matching TRBD2 (6 bases). Deletions cut 3 bases from V and 9 bases from J, with 9 bases between. The V gene's germline CDR1 is DFQATT and CDR2 SNEGSKA (reference sequence). The CDR3 is 11 amino acids.